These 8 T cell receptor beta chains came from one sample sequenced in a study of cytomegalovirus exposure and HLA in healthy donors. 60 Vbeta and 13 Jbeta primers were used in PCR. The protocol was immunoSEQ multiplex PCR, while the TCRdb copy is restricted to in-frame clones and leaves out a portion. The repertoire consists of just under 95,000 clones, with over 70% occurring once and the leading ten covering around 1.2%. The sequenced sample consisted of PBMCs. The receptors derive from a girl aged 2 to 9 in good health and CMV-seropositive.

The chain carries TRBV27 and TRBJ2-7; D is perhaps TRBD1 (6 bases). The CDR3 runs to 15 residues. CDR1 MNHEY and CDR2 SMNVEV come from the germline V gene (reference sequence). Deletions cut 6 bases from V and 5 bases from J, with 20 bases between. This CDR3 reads CASSLDRYLTNEQYF. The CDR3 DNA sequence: TGTGCCAGCAGCCTAGACAGGTACCTGACAAACGAGCAGTACTTC.

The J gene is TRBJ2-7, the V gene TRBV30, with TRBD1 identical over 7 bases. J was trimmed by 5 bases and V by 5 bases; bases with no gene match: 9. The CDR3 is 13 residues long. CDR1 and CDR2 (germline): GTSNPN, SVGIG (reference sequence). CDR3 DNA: TGTGCCTGGGAAAGGGACAGTCACGACGAGCAGTACTTC. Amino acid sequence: CAWERDSHDEQYF.

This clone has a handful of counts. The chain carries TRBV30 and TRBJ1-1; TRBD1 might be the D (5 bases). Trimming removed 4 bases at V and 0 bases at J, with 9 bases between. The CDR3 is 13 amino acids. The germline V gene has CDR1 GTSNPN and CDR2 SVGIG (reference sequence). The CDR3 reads CAWTRQLNTEAFF. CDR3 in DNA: TGTGCCTGGACCAGACAGCTGAACACTGAAGCTTTCTTT.

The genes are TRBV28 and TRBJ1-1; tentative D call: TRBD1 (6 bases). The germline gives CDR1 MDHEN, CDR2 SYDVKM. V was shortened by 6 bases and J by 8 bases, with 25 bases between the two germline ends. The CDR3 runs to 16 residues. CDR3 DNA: TGTGCCAGCAGGGACAGTGTAAGATTTGGGTCTACGGAAGCTTTCTTT. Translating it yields CASRDSVRFGSTEAFF.

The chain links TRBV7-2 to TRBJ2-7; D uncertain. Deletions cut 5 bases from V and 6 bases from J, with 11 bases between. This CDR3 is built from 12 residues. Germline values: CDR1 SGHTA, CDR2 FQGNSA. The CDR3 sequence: CASSPLISEQYF. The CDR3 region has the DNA TGTGCCAGCAGCCCCCTTATCTCCGAGCAGTACTTC.

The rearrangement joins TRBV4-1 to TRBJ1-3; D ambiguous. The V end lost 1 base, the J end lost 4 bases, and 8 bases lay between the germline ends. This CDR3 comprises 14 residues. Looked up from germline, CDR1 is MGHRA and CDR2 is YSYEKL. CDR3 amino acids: CASSQVGSGNTIYF. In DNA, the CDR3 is TGCGCCAGCAGCCAAGTCGGGTCAGGAAACACCATATATTTT.

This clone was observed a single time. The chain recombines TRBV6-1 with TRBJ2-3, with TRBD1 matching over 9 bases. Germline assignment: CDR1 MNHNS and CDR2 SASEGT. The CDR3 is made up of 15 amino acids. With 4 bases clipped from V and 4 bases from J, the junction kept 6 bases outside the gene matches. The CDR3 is CASSGGDRVPDTQYF. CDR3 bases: TGTGCCAGCAGTGGGGGGGACAGGGTGCCAGATACGCAGTATTTT.

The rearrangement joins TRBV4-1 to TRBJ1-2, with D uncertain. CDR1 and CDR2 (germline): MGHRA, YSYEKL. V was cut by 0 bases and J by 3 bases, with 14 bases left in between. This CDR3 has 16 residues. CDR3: CASSQDPQPRHYGYTF. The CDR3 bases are TGCGCCAGCAGCCAAGATCCCCAACCTAGGCACTATGGCTACACCTTC.